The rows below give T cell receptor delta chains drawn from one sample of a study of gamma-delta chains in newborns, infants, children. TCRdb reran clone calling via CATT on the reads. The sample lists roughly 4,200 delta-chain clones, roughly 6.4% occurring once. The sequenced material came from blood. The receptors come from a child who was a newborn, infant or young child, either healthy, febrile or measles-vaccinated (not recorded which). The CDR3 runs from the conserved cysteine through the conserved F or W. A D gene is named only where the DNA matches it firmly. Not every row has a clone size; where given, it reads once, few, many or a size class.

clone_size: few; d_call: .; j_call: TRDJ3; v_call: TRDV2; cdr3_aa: CACDLLSSWDTRQMFF; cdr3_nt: TGTGCCTGCGACCTACTGAGCTCCTGGGACACCCGACAGATGTTTTTC
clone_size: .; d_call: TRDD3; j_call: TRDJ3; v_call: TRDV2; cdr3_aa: CACDKLGVFNSWDTRQMFF; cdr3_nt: TGTGCCTGTGACAAACTGGGGGTCTTCAACTCCTGGGACACCCGACAGATGTTTTTC
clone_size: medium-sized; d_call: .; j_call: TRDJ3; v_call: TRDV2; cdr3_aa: CACDSWGPLSSWDTRQMFF; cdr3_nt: TGTGCCTGTGACTCCTGGGGACCTCTGAGCTCCTGGGACACCCGACAGATGTTTTTC
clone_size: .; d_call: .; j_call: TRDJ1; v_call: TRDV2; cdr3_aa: CACDNLGTPHTDKLIF; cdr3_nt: TGTGCCTGTGACAATCTGGGGACACCCCACACCGATAAACTCATCTTT
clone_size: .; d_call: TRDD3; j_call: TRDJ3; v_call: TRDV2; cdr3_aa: CACDKYWGSSWDTRQMFF; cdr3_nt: TGTGCCTGTGACAAATACTGGGGGAGCTCCTGGGACACCCGACAGATGTTTTTC
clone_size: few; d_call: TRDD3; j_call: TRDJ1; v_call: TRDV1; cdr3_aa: CALGVILGDTYKLIF; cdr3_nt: TGTGCTCTTGGTGTTATACTGGGGGATACTTATAAACTCATCTTT
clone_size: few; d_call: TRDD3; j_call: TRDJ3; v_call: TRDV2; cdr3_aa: CACDTGGYSDWDTRQMFF; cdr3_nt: TGTGCCTGTGACACTGGGGGATACTCGGACTGGGACACCCGACAGATGTTTTTC
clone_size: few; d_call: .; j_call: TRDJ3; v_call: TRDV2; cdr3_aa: CACDLLCSWDTRQMFF; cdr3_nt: TGTGCCTGTGACTTACTGTGCTCCTGGGACACCCGACAGATGTTTTTC
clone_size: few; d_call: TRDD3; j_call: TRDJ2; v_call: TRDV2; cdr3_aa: CACDGVGDTTTAQLFF; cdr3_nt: TGTGCCTGTGACGGGGTGGGGGATACAACGACAGCACAACTCTTCTTT
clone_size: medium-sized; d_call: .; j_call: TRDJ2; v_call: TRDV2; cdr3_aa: CACDTGLSPKALTAQLFF; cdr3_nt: TGTGCCTGTGACACGGGATTGAGTCCAAAAGCTTTGACAGCACAACTCTTCTTT
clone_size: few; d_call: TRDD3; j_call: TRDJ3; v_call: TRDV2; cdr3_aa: CACDYWGLDNSWDTRQMFF; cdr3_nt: TGTGCCTGTGACTACTGGGGATTGGACAACTCCTGGGACACCCGACAGATGTTTTTC
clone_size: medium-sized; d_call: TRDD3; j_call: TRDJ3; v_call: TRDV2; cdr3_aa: CACDTVVAGGPSSWDTRQMFF; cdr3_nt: TGTGCCTGTGACACCGTGGTGGCTGGGGGCCCGAGCTCCTGGGACACCCGACAGATGTTTTTC
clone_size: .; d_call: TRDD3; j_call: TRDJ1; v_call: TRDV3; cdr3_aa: CAFRGDTPYTDKLIF; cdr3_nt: TGTGCCTTTAGGGGGGATACGCCCTACACCGATAAACTCATCTTT
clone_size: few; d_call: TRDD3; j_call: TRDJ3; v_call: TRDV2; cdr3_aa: CACDTVYWGSSWDTRQMFF; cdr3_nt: TGTGCCTGTGACACCGTATACTGGGGGAGCTCCTGGGACACCCGACAGATGTTTTTC
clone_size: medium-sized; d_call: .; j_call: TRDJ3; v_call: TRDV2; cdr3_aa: CACDTVMDRSWDTRQMFF; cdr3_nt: TGTGCCTGTGACACCGTTATGGATAGGTCCTGGGACACCCGACAGATGTTTTTC
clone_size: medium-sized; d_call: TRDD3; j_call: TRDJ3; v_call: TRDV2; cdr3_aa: CACDTAGGYRSWDTRQMFF; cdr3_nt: TGTGCCTGTGACACAGCTGGGGGATACCGCTCCTGGGACACCCGACAGATGTTTTTC
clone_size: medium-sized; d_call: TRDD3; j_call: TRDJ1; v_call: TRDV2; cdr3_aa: CACDTVWGIRTDKLIF; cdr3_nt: TGTGCCTGTGACACCGTCTGGGGGATACGCACCGATAAACTCATCTTT
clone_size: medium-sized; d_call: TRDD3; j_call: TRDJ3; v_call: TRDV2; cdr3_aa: CACDIILGDSWDTRQMFF; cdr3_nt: TGTGCCTGTGACATTATACTGGGGGACTCCTGGGACACCCGACAGATGTTTTTC
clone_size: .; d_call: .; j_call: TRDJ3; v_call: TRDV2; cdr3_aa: CACDRLSWDTRQMFF; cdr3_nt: TGTGCCTGTGACCGACTCTCCTGGGACACCCGACAGATGTTTTTC
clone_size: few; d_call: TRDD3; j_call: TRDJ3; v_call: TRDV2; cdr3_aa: CACDPVLGDTRLSSWDTRQMFF; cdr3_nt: TGTGCCTGTGACCCGGTACTGGGGGATACGCGTCTAAGCTCCTGGGACACCCGACAGATGTTTTTC
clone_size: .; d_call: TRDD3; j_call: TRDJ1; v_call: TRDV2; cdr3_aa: CACDTGTGGYDKLIF; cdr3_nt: TGTGCCTGTGACACCGGTACTGGGGGATACGATAAACTCATCTTT
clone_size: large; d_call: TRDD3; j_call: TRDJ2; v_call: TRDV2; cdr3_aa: CACDLLGDTAQLFF; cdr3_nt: TGTGCCTGTGACCTACTGGGGGATACAGCACAACTCTTCTTT
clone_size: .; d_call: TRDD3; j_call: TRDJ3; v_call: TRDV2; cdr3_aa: CACDSTGGNWDTRQMFF; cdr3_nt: TGTGCCTGTGACAGTACTGGGGGGAATTGGGACACCCGACAGATGTTTTTC
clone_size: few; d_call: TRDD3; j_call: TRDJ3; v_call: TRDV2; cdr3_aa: CACDVLGDLSWDTRQMFF; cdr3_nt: TGTGCCTGTGACGTACTGGGGGACCTCTCCTGGGACACCCGACAGATGTTTTTC
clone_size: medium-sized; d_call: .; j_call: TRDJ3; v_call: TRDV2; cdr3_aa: CACDTWGPSSWDTRQMFF; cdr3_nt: TGTGCCTGTGACACCTGGGGGCCTTCGTCCTGGGACACCCGACAGATGTTTTTC
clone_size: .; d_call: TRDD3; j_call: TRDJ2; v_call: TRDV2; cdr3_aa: CACDSLWGMTAQLFF; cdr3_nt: TGTGCCTGTGACAGCTTGTGGGGGATGACAGCACAACTCTTCTTT
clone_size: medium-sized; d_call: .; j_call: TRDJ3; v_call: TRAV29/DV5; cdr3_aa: CAASSWDTRQMFF; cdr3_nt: TGTGCAGCAAGCTCCTGGGACACCCGACAGATGTTTTTC
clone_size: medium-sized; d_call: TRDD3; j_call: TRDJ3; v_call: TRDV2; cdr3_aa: CACDTWGDTSSWDTRQMFF; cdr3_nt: TGTGCCTGTGACACCTGGGGGGATACGAGCTCCTGGGACACCCGACAGATGTTTTTC
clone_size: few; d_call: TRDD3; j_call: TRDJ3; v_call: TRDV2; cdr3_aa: CACDPGKGGYRWDTRQMFF; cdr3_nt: TGTGCCTGTGACCCCGGAAAGGGGGGATACCGCTGGGACACCCGACAGATGTTTTTC
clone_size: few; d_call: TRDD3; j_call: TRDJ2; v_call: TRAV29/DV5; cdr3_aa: CAASGHWGISPLTAQLFF; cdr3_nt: TGTGCAGCAAGCGGTCACTGGGGGATCTCTCCCCTGACAGCACAACTCTTCTTT
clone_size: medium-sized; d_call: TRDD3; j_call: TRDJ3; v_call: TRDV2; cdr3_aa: CACDTVLGDTSSWDTRQMFF; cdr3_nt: TGTGCCTGTGACACCGTACTGGGGGATACAAGCTCCTGGGACACCCGACAGATGTTTTTC
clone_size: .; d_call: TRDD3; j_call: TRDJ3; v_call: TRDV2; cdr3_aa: CACDTVGESSWDTRQMFF; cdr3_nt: TGTGCCTGTGACACGGTGGGGGAGAGCTCCTGGGACACCCGACAGATGTTTTTC
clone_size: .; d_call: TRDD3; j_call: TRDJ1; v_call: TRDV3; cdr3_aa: CAFGPRSWVFVLGVQYTDKLIF; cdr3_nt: TGTGCCTTCGGGCCCCGCTCCTGGGTTTTCGTACTGGGGGTACAATACACCGATAAACTCATCTTT
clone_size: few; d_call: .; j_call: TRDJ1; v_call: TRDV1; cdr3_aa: CALGVTFRDTDKLIF; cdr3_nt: TGTGCTCTTGGGGTCACCTTCAGGGACACCGATAAACTCATCTTT
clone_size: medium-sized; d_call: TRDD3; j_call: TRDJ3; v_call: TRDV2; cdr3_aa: CACDTVGDTSSWDTRQMFF; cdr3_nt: TGTGCCTGTGACACCGTGGGGGATACGAGCTCCTGGGACACCCGACAGATGTTTTTC
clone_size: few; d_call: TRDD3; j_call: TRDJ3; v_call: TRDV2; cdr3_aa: CACDTVLGTFSWDTRQMFF; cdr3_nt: TGTGCCTGTGACACTGTACTGGGGACCTTCTCCTGGGACACCCGACAGATGTTTTTC
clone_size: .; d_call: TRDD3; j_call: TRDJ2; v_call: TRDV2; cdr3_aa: CACDVLGLSLTAQLFF; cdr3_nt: TGTGCCTGTGATGTACTGGGGCTTTCTTTGACAGCACAACTCTTCTTT
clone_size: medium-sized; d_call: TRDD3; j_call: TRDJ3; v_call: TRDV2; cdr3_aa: CACDTAGGYSVSWDTRQMFF; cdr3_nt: TGTGCCTGTGACACCGCTGGGGGATACTCGGTCTCCTGGGACACCCGACAGATGTTTTTC
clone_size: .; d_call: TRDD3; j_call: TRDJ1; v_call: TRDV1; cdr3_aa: CALGGLLGAMYTDKLIF; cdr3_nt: TGTGCTCTTGGGGGATTACTGGGGGCTATGTACACCGATAAACTCATCTTT
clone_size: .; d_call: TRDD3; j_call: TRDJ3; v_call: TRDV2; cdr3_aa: CACDSLVGDTSSWDTRQMFF; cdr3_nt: TGTGCCTGTGACTCGTTGGTGGGGGATACGAGCTCCTGGGACACCCGACAGATGTTTTTC
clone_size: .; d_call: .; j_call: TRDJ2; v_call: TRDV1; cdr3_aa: CALVETIGSHFPTGGIALTAQLFF; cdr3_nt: TGTGCTCTTGTGGAAACGATAGGCTCCCATTTTCCTACCGGGGGGATTGCTTTGACAGCACAACTCTTCTTT
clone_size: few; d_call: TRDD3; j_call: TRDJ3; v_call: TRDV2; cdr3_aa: CACDTGGYLSSWDTRQMFF; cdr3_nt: TGTGCCTGTGACACTGGGGGATACCTGAGCTCCTGGGACACCCGACAGATGTTTTTC
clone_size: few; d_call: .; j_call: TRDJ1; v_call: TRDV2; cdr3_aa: CACDTLGVPTDKLIF; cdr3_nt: TGTGCCTGTGACACTTTGGGGGTCCCCACCGATAAACTCATCTTT